This T cell receptor beta chain was sequenced for a study of cytomegalovirus exposure and HLA in healthy donors. Whole-study results and caveats: Through in vitro validation, three CMV-associated chains were shown to be specific for CMV antigens. Reports indicated that the classifier achieved high specificity and sensitivity in diagnosing cytomegalovirus status.

Trimming left V 6 bases short and J 4 bases short, with 13 bases between. The CDR3 is made up of 14 amino acids. Germline V gene lookup returns CDR1 MNHNS and CDR2 SASEGT. Some clones are missing from TCRdb's copy, which holds only in-frame ones; the method was immunoSEQ multiplex PCR. The sample yields approximately 90,000 clones, 96% seen once. Concerning this clone: As yet, its antigen is unknown.

The chain carries TRBV6-1 and TRBJ1-5; D is perhaps TRBD1 (6 bases). The origin of this receptor is a man aged 18 to 35 in good health and CMV-seronegative. The source material was PBMCs. Written as DNA, the CDR3 is TGTGCCAGCAGGGGACCAGGGGCTAATCAGCCCCAGCATTTT. This sequence encodes CASRGPGANQPQHF.